This record covers a single T cell receptor beta chain. This clone was observed many times. It lacks a known antigen. No much larger clone is present one base from it, and per-base qualities are unavailable. The sample belongs to a study of metastatic and nonmetastatic thyroid tumors (dated by TCRdb to 2018 to 2021). In terms of the full investigation: Repertoires from peripheral blood and from tumor or nodule tissue samples of malignant and benign thyroid patients were compared. Overall results and qualifications from the work: TCR beta diversity was reported as significantly higher in malignant tumors than in benign nodules, in both blood and tumor samples.

Reading from cysteine to phenylalanine, the CDR3 counts 17 amino acids. CDR3 DNA is the only sequence kept; it has 51 bases, read in frame from the first base. Here V drops 6 bases and J drops 4 bases, and the junction holds 17 bases not matched to any gene. CDR1 MDHEN and CDR2 SYDVKM are derived from the germline V gene. The protocol used for the library was PCR. Sequencing took place on an Illumina HiSeq 4000. The TCR beta-chain CDR3 region of each patient was profiled by high-throughput sequencing. The original pipeline was this. The researchers built a classifier to tell apart papillary thyroid cancer patients with distant metastasis, based on CDR3 differences among clinicopathological groups. The Shannon index was used to assess repertoire diversity, and the Morisita-Horn index was used to assess tumor-blood repertoire similarity. The public reads were reprocessed in TCRdb via fastp at Q25 and MiXCR, keeping in-frame beta chains. TCRdb's processing, not the authors' own work, is the source of the V and J calls. The sample data list roughly 48,000 clones, and around 21% of these were observed just once. The top ten clonotypes cover about 3.8% of the sample.

No treatment had been received by any patient before thyroid surgery. Patient clinical samples collected from about 2012 to 2018 were retrospectively analysed using T-cell receptor beta sequencing. The sequencing input was blood. The clonotype comes from a male donor with papillary thyroid cancer or a benign thyroid nodule (not recorded which). Some clones in this sample may be carry-over from other donors' samples. The V and J segments used are TRBV28 and TRBJ1-2, and 7 bases in between align with TRBD1. The CDR3 loop reads CASSLNSLRGGPYGYTF. The sequenced DNA: TGTGCCAGCAGCCTTAACTCCCTCAGGGGGGGACCCTATGGCTACACCTTC.